The T cell receptor (beta chain) under discussion was sequenced for a study of blood T cell repertoires in COVID-19. The repertoire was sequenced with immunoSEQ multiplex PCR; TCRdb's copy has only in-frame clones and lacks some. The sample holds 110,000 to 150,000 clones; roughly 90% are singletons and the top ten take around 4.5%. This CDR3 has 16 amino acids. Germline lookup yields CDR1 SGHNT and CDR2 YYREEE (reference sequence). Trimming took 2 bases from V and 2 from J, leaving 17 bases between them. The V gene is TRBV5-4, the J gene TRBJ2-7; D call uncertain. The sample consisted of PBMCs or T cells enriched from blood (not recorded which). The receptor comes from a man aged 45-65 years who had recovered from COVID-19. The DNA for the CDR3 is TGTGCCAGCAGCTTTCCTAGACCCCAACCAACCTACGAGCAGTACGTC. Its protein is CASSFPRPQPTYEQYV.